Included here is one T cell receptor (beta chain) sequence, with context. Its antigen is still unknown. TCRdb ran MiXCR on the 5' RACE reads and lists one entry per CDR3 protein. The data hold around 300,000 distinct CDR3 sequences, with 14% observed a single time. This specimen comes from a study of T-cell memory formation after mild COVID-19. Study summary: Largely, the TCR clusters proved donor specific.

Germline V CDR1 and CDR2: MNHNY, SVGAGI (reference sequence). CDR3 length equals 16 residues. The V segment lost 5 bases and the J segment 2 bases; nucleotides outside the gene matches: 9. Whole-study results and caveats: In pre-infection memory, a portion of responding clones appeared, which suggested that cross-reactive memory joined.

The chain combines TRBV6-6 with TRBJ2-3, with 8 nucleotides matching TRBD1. This receptor was taken from a man between 18 and 35 years old who had mild COVID-19 (a few samples of this study predate the infection). Cell type and time point are not known. The specimen was PBMCs or a T cell subset sorted from them (not recorded which). The CDR3 DNA sequence: TGTGCCAGCAGTCCATACGGACAGGGATACACAGATACGCAGTATTTT. The encoded protein is CASSPYGQGYTDTQYF.